This TCR beta chain was captured in a study of technical replicates of blood from a handful of donors. The CDR3 contains 15 residues. Germline CDR1 and CDR2: SNHLY and FYNNEI. V shed 4 bases and J 5 bases; nucleotides not matched to a gene: 8. The count of this clone is one. Using immunoSEQ multiplex PCR, the repertoire was profiled, and TCRdb retains in-frame clones only, with some absent. The sample shows 35,000 to 50,000 clones, 96% of them seen only once. The sequenced material came from T cells isolated from PBMCs. This chain uses TRBV2 with TRBJ2-1, with 7 bases aligning to TRBD2. The sequence derives from a human donor in good health. The CDR3 spells CASSADGRSNNEQFF. The CDR3 region has the DNA TGTGCCAGCAGTGCTGACGGGAGGAGTAACAATGAGCAGTTCTTC.